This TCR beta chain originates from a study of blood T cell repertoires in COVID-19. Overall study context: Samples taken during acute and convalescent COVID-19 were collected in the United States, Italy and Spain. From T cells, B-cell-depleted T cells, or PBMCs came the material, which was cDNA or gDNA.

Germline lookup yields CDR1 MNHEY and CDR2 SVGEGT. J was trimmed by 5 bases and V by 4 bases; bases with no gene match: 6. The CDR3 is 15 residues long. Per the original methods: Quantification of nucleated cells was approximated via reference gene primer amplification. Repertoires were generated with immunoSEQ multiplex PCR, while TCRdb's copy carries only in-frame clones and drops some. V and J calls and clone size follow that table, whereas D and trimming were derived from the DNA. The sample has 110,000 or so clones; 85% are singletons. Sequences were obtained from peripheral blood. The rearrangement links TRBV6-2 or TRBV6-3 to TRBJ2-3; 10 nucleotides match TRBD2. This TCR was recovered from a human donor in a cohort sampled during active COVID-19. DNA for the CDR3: TGTGCCAGCAGTTTCAAGCGGGGGGGCGTAGATACGCAGTATTTT. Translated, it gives CASSFKRGGVDTQYF.